This T cell receptor (beta chain) was documented in a study of blood T cell repertoires in COVID-19. Methods used by the authors: Amplification from reference gene primers served as the basis for estimated nucleated cell counts. Some clones are missing from TCRdb's copy, which holds only in-frame ones; the method was immunoSEQ multiplex PCR. V and J calls and clone size are given by that table; D and trimming were obtained from the DNA. The repertoire holds some 220,000 clones, approximately 78% seen once, with less than 6% in the top ten. Seattle researchers signed up patients amid active infection and tracked them longitudinally. The sample taken for sequencing was peripheral blood. The sequence came from a woman aged 70-85 years with COVID-19, enrolled during active disease.

The chain's CDR3 is CALGDSGGYSTNEKLFF. CDR3 DNA sequence: TGTGCCTTGGGAGATTCAGGGGGCTATTCCACTAATGAAAAACTGTTTTTT. The J gene is TRBJ1-4, the V gene TRBV30; 8 bases are a match to TRBD1. With V trimmed by 7 bases and J by 2 bases, 15 bases remained unmatched. CDR1 and CDR2 from the germline V gene are GTSNPN and SVGIG (reference sequence). The CDR3 is 17 residues long.